This TCR beta chain was profiled in a study of shared T cell receptors in the human thymus (dated by TCRdb to the early 2020s). A note on the overall study: The study examined how self-reactive, shared T-cell receptor alpha chains are generated in the human thymus.

This clone has just one count. Its antigen remains undetermined. No base quality information exists; no much larger clone differs at one position. The library was obtained by the immunoSEQ multiplex PCR assay. The immuneACCESS repertoire file appears here via TCRdb, limited to in-frame rearrangements. These files lack a portion of the clones; in checked studies, under half of the deficit traces to unresolved V genes, and the cause of the others is not known. The sample table records 700,000 to 750,000 clones; 70% to 90% of these occur just once. The ten largest account for roughly 0.01% of the sample. Trimming costs V 10 bases and J 6 bases, and their ends lie 16 bases apart. The germline V gene specifies WSHSY as CDR1 and SAAADI as CDR2. Counted from cysteine to phenylalanine, this CDR3 has 13 amino acids. Left in the record is the CDR3 DNA by itself, 39 bases read in frame from the first base. These same data were also listed under a study on human thymus T cells. Reported in the second study: The donors were immunologically healthy infants in Finland who had open corrective cardiac surgery for congenital heart defects. The thymus tissue came from surgical resects taken out during corrective cardiac surgery. Both the thymic and the peripheral blood repertoires appeared to show biased V and J gene segment usage. According to the related research, thymic TCR repertoires were highly overlapping among unrelated individuals. The study described the TCR alpha and beta repertoires in under ten infant thymus samples and a few matching peripheral blood samples. Donor ages ranged from about 7 to 250 days, and the cohort comprised six male and a couple of female infants. Thymocytes were released mechanically from tissue and stored at -70 °C as pellets of roughly 8.5-32 million cells. A QIAsymphony instrument was used to extract genomic DNA from frozen cell pellets. The immunoSEQ multiplex PCR assay was used to amplify the TCRB and TCRAD loci from a standardized quantity of quality-controlled genomic DNA. The amplicons spanned the V(D)J region and were long enough to cover the CDR3 and allow V and J genes to be identified. Amplicon sequencing was performed on an Illumina platform through the commercial immunoSEQ service. Primer bias and sequencing errors were corrected using previously described methods, and TCRAD and TCRB definitions followed the IMGT database. immunoSEQ Analyzer 3.0 and VDJTools were used for repertoire analysis, which covered basic statistics, V/J segment usage, diversity estimates, rarefaction and pairwise overlap. Diversity was estimated using the Chao1, ChaoE, Efron-Thisted, Shannon and inverse Simpson indices, and was also estimated on datasets down-sampled to the size of the smallest sample. Repertoire overlap was determined by strict matching of CDR3 nucleotide sequence, V gene and J gene, and Jaccard-based multidimensional scaling clustering was applied. Thymus samples yielded on average about 810,000 unique TCRB clonotypes, compared with roughly 76,000 from blood samples.

The TCR was taken from a girl under three years old with a congenital heart defect. Donor details come from another sample of the same person, matched by shared clones. In this chain, TRBV10-2 is recombined with TRBJ2-1, with a tentative D gene TRBD2 over 5 matching bases. Sequenced input: thymocytes. The CDR3 is CATRWTSRNEQFF. At the DNA level, the sequence is TGCGCCACCAGGTGGACTTCTCGCAATGAGCAGTTCTTC.